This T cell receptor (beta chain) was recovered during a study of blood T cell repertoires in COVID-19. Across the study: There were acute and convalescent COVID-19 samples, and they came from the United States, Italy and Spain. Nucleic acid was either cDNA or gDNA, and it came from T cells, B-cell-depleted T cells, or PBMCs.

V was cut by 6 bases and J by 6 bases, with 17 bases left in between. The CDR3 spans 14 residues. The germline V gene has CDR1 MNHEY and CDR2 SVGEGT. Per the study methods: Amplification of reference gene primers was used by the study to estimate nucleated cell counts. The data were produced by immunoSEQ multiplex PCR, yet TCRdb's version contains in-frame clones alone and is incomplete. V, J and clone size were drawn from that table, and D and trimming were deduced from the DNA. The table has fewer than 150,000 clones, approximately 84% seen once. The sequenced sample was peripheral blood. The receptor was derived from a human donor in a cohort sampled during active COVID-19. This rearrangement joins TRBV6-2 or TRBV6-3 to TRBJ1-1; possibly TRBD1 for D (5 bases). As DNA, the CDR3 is TGTGCCAGCAGCAATGGGGCGGCTGGAGCTGAAGCTTTCTTT. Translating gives CASSNGAAGAEAFF.